This TCR beta chain was documented in a study of T cells expressing NK-cell markers. Background on the study: One of eight sequenced donors was HCMV-seronegative; the other seven were seropositive. The study's findings and limits: There remained a lack of clarity about HCMV specificity of expanded NKG2C+ T cell clones. The CD3+CD56-NKG2C+ fraction was also led by these clonotypes in several donors.

As regards this clonotype: Its target is unknown.

Looked up from germline, CDR1 is LNHNV and CDR2 is YYDKDF (reference sequence). The CDR3 extends over 15 amino acids. TCRdb reprocessed the 5' RACE reads and stores each CDR3 protein as one record, lacking DNA. Here the sample table reports 350,000 to 400,000 distinct CDR3 sequences. V gene TRBV15 combines with J gene TRBJ1-5; TCRdb picks TRBD1, but there is no DNA to check that call. Sequenced material: blood T cells: a sorted CD56 or NKG2C T cell subset, CD4+ or CD8+ T cells, or bulk PBMC T cells (not recorded which). This TCR was sampled from a woman in her forties or fifties in good health. The CDR3 loop reads CATSRDGAGNQPQHF.